These 23 T cell receptor beta chains originate from one sample sequenced in a study of shared clonotypes between healthy human individuals. Method: immunoSEQ multiplex PCR; TCRdb's copy keeps in-frame clones and lacks some. This table has 1 million to 1.2 million clones, roughly 80% appearing once. The sample consisted of memory CD4+ T cells from PBMCs. Specified subset: CD45RA-negative fraction. The receptor source for this set is a man younger than 35 in good health. Some clones in this sample may be carry-over from other donors' samples.

The chain employs TRBV9 and TRBJ2-7, with 9 bases lining up with TRBD1. J gave up 2 bases and V 2 bases, and 5 bases lay outside the gene matches. The germline CDR1 and CDR2 sequences are SGDLS and YYNGEE. The CDR3 sequence is 15 residues long. Here the CDR3 reads CASSVEGQGAYEQYF. The CDR3 nucleotides are TGTGCCAGCAGCGTGGAGGGACAGGGAGCCTACGAGCAGTACTTC.

This sequence joins TRBV28 and TRBJ1-1; possibly TRBD1 for D (5 bases). CDR3 size: 11 residues. The ends were cut back, 2 bases at V and 11 bases at J, with 9 bases in the middle. Germline assignment: CDR1 MDHEN and CDR2 SYDVKM. The DNA for the CDR3 is TGTGCCAGCAGTTTAGAGGGGACGGCTTTCTTT. It encodes CASSLEGTAFF.

V usage is TRBV5-8 and J usage is TRBJ1-5, with TRBD1 identical over 7 bases. This CDR3 region has 15 residues. Per germline, CDR1 SGHTS and CDR2 YDEGEE. The V segment lost 0 bases and the J segment 6 bases; nucleotides outside the gene matches: 6. CDR3 loop: CASSLGQGNAQPQHF. In DNA, the CDR3 is TGTGCCAGCAGCTTGGGACAGGGAAACGCTCAGCCCCAGCATTTT. Complete variable domain (other parts from reference TRBV5-8 and TRBJ1-5): EAGVTQSPTHLIKTRGQQATLRCSPISGHTSVYWYQQALGLGLQFLLWYDEGEERNRGNFPPRFSGRQFPNYSSELNVNALELEDSALYLCASSLGQGNAQPQHFGDGTRLSIL.

The chain uses TRBV28 and TRBJ1-2, with D hard to call. The CDR3 runs 14 residues. The germline V gene encodes CDR1 MDHEN and CDR2 SYDVKM. V shed 2 bases and J shed 3 bases, with 10 bases lying between them. The CDR3, as DNA: TGTGCCAGCAGTTTAGGCAGGTCTTACTATGGCTACACCTTC. Residues: CASSLGRSYYGYTF.

The chain recombines TRBV7-2 with TRBJ2-5; possible D gene TRBD2, 5 bases. This CDR3 is built from 16 residues. Deletions cut 1 base from V and 5 bases from J, with 17 bases between. Germline CDR1 and CDR2: SGHTA and FQGNSA. This chain's CDR3 is CASSLGPGGRWETQYF. CDR3 bases: TGTGCCAGCAGCTTAGGTCCCGGAGGAAGGTGGGAGACCCAGTACTTC.

The CDR3 nucleotides are TGTGCCAGCAGTTACTCGGGCCCACCTAGCACAGATACGCAGTATTTT. Amino acid sequence: CASSYSGPPSTDTQYF. The V and J genes are TRBV6-5 and TRBJ2-3; no clear D gene. This CDR3 contains 16 residues. The V gene's germline CDR1 is MNHEY and CDR2 SVGAGI. Trimming left V 0 bases short and J 0 bases short, with 10 bases between.

This clone appeared once. The chain is built from TRBV5-1 and TRBJ2-3, with 10 bases lining up with TRBD2. V was clipped by 4 bases and J by 0 bases; unmatched bases: 8. CDR1 and CDR2 from the germline V gene are SGHRS and YFSETQ. CDR3 size: 17 residues. The CDR3 nucleotides read TGCGCCAGCAGCCAACTAGGACTAGCGGTTAGCACAGATACGCAGTATTTT. It is translated as CASSQLGLAVSTDTQYF.

The rearrangement uses TRBV30 and TRBJ1-5; no reliable D call. V gave up 2 bases and J gave up 6 bases, with 11 bases separating them. This CDR3 is 13 amino acids long. The germline V gene has CDR1 GTSNPN and CDR2 SVGIG (reference sequence). The CDR3 protein is CAWSQEVRQPQHF. The CDR3 DNA reads TGTGCCTGGAGTCAGGAAGTTCGTCAGCCCCAGCATTTT.

This rearrangement joins TRBV5-1 to TRBJ2-1, with unresolved D. Deletions cut 0 bases from V and 7 bases from J, with 11 bases between. CDR3 length: 14 amino acids. The germline gives CDR1 SGHRS, CDR2 YFSETQ. This CDR3 reads CASSLGQTRNEQFF. For the CDR3, the DNA is TGCGCCAGCAGCTTGGGGCAGACGCGGAATGAGCAGTTCTTC.

This clone turned up a few times. This chain links TRBV28 with TRBJ2-3, with D unclear. V lost 5 bases, J lost 3 bases, and 15 bases lay in between. The CDR3 length is 15 residues. Germline V gene data show CDR1 as MDHEN and CDR2 as SYDVKM. The CDR3 DNA is TGTGCCAGCAGTCCCGACCGAAGACTTACAGATACGCAGTATTTT. Translating gives CASSPDRRLTDTQYF.

The rearrangement joins TRBV7-8 to TRBJ2-2; the D is unclear. The germline gives CDR1 SGHVS, CDR2 FQNEAQ. V dropped 5 bases and J dropped 5 bases, with 6 bases sitting between them. The CDR3 runs 12 residues. This CDR3 is CASSPRTGELFF. For the CDR3, the DNA is TGTGCCAGCAGCCCGAGGACCGGGGAGCTGTTTTTT.

Note on this clone: Compared with germline, one end of the junction differs, possibly owing to a read error. The CDR3 loop reads CASSNSPGGHTF. As DNA, the CDR3 is TGTGCCAGCAGTAACTCGCCAGGTGGTCACACCTTC. This chain connects TRBV6-5 to TRBJ1-2; D is unresolved. CDR1 and CDR2 (germline): MNHEY, SVGAGI. The CDR3 is 12 amino acids.

The V and J genes are TRBV18 and TRBJ1-1; TRBD1 aligns across 8 bases. Germline values: CDR1 KGHSH, CDR2 LQKENI. The CDR3 has 17 amino acids. The trim removed 3 bases at V and 1 base at J, leaving 10 bases unmatched. The CDR3 region has the DNA TGTGCCAGCTCACCGGCTGCAGGGGGCTTTCAGAACACTGAAGCTTTCTTT. Residues: CASSPAAGGFQNTEAFF.

This clone was detected once. The V and J genes are TRBV18 and TRBJ2-5; D not resolved. The CDR3 covers 14 residues. The germline V gene has CDR1 KGHSH and CDR2 LQKENI. V was cut by 3 bases and J by 5 bases, with 13 bases left in between. CDR3 sequence reads: CASSPSAPRETQYF. In nucleotides, the CDR3 is TGTGCCAGCTCACCGTCGGCTCCAAGGGAGACCCAGTACTTC.

The chain carries TRBV11-2 and TRBJ2-3; TRBD1 matches 7 bases. There are 15 residues in the CDR3. Looked up from germline, CDR1 is SGHAT and CDR2 is FQNNGV. The V and J ends lost 5 bases and 2 bases, in that order; junction bases with no gene match: 7. CDR3 region: CASSQGDPYTDTQYF. CDR3 DNA: TGTGCCAGCAGCCAGGGGGACCCCTACACAGATACGCAGTATTTT.

The V call is TRBV10-3, the J call TRBJ1-2; no clear D. The CDR3 spans 13 residues. The germline gives CDR1 ENHRY, CDR2 SYGVKD. Trimming cost V 4 bases and J 8 bases, with 14 bases left between them. CDR3 sequence: CAISVNGEGGYTF. CDR3 nucleotide sequence: TGTGCCATCAGTGTAAACGGTGAAGGAGGCTACACCTTC.

This clone was seen once. Other nucleotide sequences in the sample specify the same CDR3. This sequence joins TRBV28 and TRBJ1-5; 8 nucleotides agree with TRBD1. CDR1 is MDHEN and CDR2 is SYDVKM in the germline V gene. V lost 6 bases, J lost 4 bases, and 5 bases stayed unmatched. CDR3 size: 14 residues. The chain's CDR3 is CASRPGGANQPQHF. In nucleotides, the CDR3 is TGTGCCAGCAGACCAGGGGGCGCGAATCAGCCCCAGCATTTT.

This sequence joins TRBV12-1 and TRBJ2-5; TRBD2 is taken as the D call from the table, unchecked against the DNA. TRBV12-1 is shown as a pseudogene. This CDR3 is built from 17 residues. The CDR3 loop reads CASSPFPVFVSQETQYF. The CDR3 DNA sequence: TGTGCCAGCAGCCCCTTTCCTGTTTTTGTTAGCCAAGAGACCCAGTACTTC.

The chain joins TRBV28 to TRBJ1-3; D remains unclear. V lost 2 bases to trimming and J lost 0 bases, with 8 bases between them. The germline CDR1 and CDR2 sequences are MDHEN and SYDVKM. CDR3 size: 15 residues. The CDR3: CASSLISSSGNTIYF. CDR3 nucleotides: TGTGCCAGCAGTTTAATATCCTCCTCTGGAAACACCATATATTTT.

The rearrangement links TRBV10-3 to TRBJ2-2; TRBD1 matches at 7 bases. The length of the CDR3 is 16 residues. The germline V gene encodes CDR1 ENHRY and CDR2 SYGVKD. The V segment lost 8 bases and the J segment 4 bases; nucleotides outside the gene matches: 13. The chain's CDR3 is CAISPRQGFGTGELFF. For the CDR3, the DNA is TGTGCCATCTCCCCACGACAGGGATTCGGCACCGGGGAGCTGTTTTTT.

A single count supports this clone. V usage is TRBV9 and J usage is TRBJ2-5; 9 positions agree with TRBD2. Germline values: CDR1 SGDLS, CDR2 YYNGEE. The CDR3 is 15 amino acids. After removal of 7 bases from V and 1 base from J, the junction contained 8 bases not matched to a gene. CDR3 protein: CASCTGLAPQETQYF. The CDR3 bases are TGTGCCAGCTGTACCGGACTAGCGCCCCAAGAGACCCAGTACTTC.

The chain employs TRBV27 and TRBJ1-1; perhaps TRBD1 as D (6 bases). Germline CDR1 and CDR2: MNHEY and SMNVEV (reference sequence). The CDR3 totals 9 residues. Trimming removed 7 bases at V and 10 bases at J, with 7 bases between. The CDR3 DNA follows: TGTGCCAGCAAGGGGGGAGCTTTCTTT. It codes for CASKGGAFF.

This chain connects TRBV7-8 to TRBJ2-3, with 8 positions matching TRBD2. After removal of 1 base from V and 6 bases from J, the junction contained 3 bases not matched to a gene. The length of the CDR3 is 14 residues. Germline assignment: CDR1 SGHVS and CDR2 FQNEAQ. The CDR3 reads CASSLGGGRDTQYF. The CDR3 DNA sequence: TGTGCCAGCAGCTTAGGCGGCGGGAGGGATACGCAGTATTTT.